This T cell receptor beta chain was identified during a study of tumor-infiltrating lymphocytes in primary liver carcinoma. Study overall: Samples had roughly 3.65 to 7.5 million productive TCRbeta reads, comparable between tissue types. Regarding the study as a whole: In tumor-adjacent and tumor-blood pairs, overlap was lower than in tumor region pairs.

Taking roughly 18-32 mg of unsorted bulk tissue, the authors co-extracted RNA and DNA. The cohort consisted of patients whose primary liver carcinoma was surgically resected. Production of TCR beta cDNA used 500 ng total RNA together with a constant-region primer. It was through three nested multiplex PCR rounds of slightly modified ARM-PCR that TCR beta libraries arose. PCR rounds one and two used TRBV1-TRBV30 forward primers with a C-beta reverse primer for around 10 cycles each. TCRdb passed the multiplex PCR reads through MiXCR, listing each CDR3 protein once. The sample carries around 60,000 distinct CDR3 sequences, over 60% recorded once. About this clonotype: What it recognizes is unknown.

The ends lost 7 bases at V and 5 bases at J; junction bases unmatched: 9. There are 15 residues in the CDR3. Germline assignment: CDR1 MNHNS and CDR2 SASEGT. V usage is TRBV6-1 and J usage is TRBJ2-5, with TRBD2 matching 11 bases. The sample comprised liver tumor tissue from sampling region 4. The subset denotes: tumor region T4, right-lateral pole. This TCR came from a man in his forties or fifties with primary liver carcinoma and hepatitis B virus infection. CDR3 bases: TGTGCCAGCAACGCGCTAGCGGGAGGCGTGGAGACCCAGTACTTC. This sequence encodes CASNALAGGVETQYF.